The entry that follows covers one T cell receptor (beta chain) sequence. Antigen unknown. The data belong to a study of chemoradiotherapy in HPV16-positive cancers. About the research overall: Candidate HPV-specific clones and shared TCR motifs came from a couple of HPV16-positive patients. Study conclusions and caveats: HPV-responsive T-cell expansion during chemoradiotherapy was linked to improved recurrence-free survival in HPV16-positive patients. During treatment, candidate HPV-specific clones and E7-related motifs expanded in tumor.

The CDR3 length is 15 residues. The V gene end was trimmed by 3 bases and the J gene end by 5 bases; junction bases not matched to a gene: 7. The germline CDR1 and CDR2 sequences are KGHSH and LQKENI. Sequenced by immunoSEQ multiplex PCR; TCRdb stores in-frame clones only, minus some. Here the sample spans approximately 38,000 clones, roughly 78% being singletons. The chain uses TRBV18 and TRBJ2-7, with 10 bases identical to TRBD1. Sample: blood, taken from a patient who underwent chemoradiotherapy. This sequence originates from a human donor with HPV-associated anogenital cancer. The chain's CDR3 is CASSPLGQGGHEQYF. The CDR3 bases are TGTGCCAGCTCACCCCTAGGACAGGGGGGCCACGAGCAGTACTTC. Complete variable domain (other parts from reference TRBV18 and TRBJ2-7): NAGVMQNPRHLVRRRGQEARLRCSPMKGHSHVYWYRQLPEEGLKFMVYLQKENIIDESGMPKERFSAEFPKEGPSILRIQQVVRGDSAAYFCASSPLGQGGHEQYFGPGTRLTVT.